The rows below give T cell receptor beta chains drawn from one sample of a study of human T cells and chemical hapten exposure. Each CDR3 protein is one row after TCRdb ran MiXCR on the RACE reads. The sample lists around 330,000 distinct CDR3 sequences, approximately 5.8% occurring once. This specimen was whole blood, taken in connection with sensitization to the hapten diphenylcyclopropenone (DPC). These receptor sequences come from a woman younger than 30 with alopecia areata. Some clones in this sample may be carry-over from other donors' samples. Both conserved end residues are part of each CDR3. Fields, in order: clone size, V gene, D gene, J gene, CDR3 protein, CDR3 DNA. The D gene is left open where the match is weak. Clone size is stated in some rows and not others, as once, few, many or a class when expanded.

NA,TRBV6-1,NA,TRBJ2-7,CASSEAPERNYEQYF,TGTGCCAGCAGTGAAGCTCCAGAAAGGAACTACGAGCAGTACTTC
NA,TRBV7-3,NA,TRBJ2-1,CASSLTGATNEQFF,TGTGCCAGCAGCTTAACGGGGGCCACCAATGAGCAGTTCTTC
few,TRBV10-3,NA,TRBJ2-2,CAISEGPYAGELFF,TGTGCCATCAGTGAGGGACCTTATGCCGGGGAGCTGTTTTTT
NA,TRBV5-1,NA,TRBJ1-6,CASSLDRIWSKNNSPLHF,TGCGCCAGCAGCTTGGACCGGATCTGGTCCAAGAATAATTCACCCCTCCACTTT
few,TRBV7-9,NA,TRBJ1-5,CASSLMSFPQHF,TGTGCCAGCAGCTTAATGAGCTTTCCCCAGCATTTT
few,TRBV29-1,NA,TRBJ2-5,CSVVTGAGETQYF,TGCAGCGTTGTAACGGGGGCAGGGGAGACCCAGTACTTC
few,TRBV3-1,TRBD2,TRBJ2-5,CASSQTSGQETQYF,TGTGCCAGCAGCCAAACTAGCGGACAAGAGACCCAGTACTTC
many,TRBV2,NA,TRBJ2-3,CASSPSQIPSTDTQYF,TGTGCCAGCAGTCCCTCACAGATACCTAGCACAGATACGCAGTATTTT
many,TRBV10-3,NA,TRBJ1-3,CAIQEEDSGNTIYF,TGTGCCATCCAGGAGGAGGACTCTGGAAACACCATATATTTT
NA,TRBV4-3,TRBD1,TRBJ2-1,CASSQDIDRESYNEQFF,TGCGCCAGCAGCCAAGATATAGACAGGGAGTCGTACAATGAGCAGTTCTTC
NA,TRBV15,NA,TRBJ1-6,CATSRDTYVSPLHF,TGTGCCACCAGCAGGGACACCTATGTTTCACCCCTCCACTTT
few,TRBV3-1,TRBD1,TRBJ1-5,CASSQDQGVQPQHF,TGTGCCAGCAGCCAAGATCAGGGGGTCCAGCCCCAGCATTTT
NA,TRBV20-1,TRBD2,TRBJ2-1,CSARDTLAGGRSRNEQFF,TGCAGTGCTAGAGATACGCTAGCGGGGGGGCGATCTAGGAATGAGCAGTTCTTC
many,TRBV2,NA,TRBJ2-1,CASRSPRGIRGDEQFF,TGTGCCAGCAGGAGCCCACGGGGCATTAGGGGCGATGAGCAGTTCTTC
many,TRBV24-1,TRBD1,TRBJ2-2,CATSDPGTGGTGELFF,TGTGCCACCAGTGATCCCGGGACAGGGGGCACCGGGGAGCTGTTTTTT
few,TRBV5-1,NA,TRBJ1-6,CASSLNQPGSPLHF,TGCGCCAGCAGCTTGAACCAGCCTGGGTCACCCCTCCACTTT
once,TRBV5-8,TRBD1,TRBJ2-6,CASTPDRGAGANVLTF,TGTGCCAGCACCCCCGACAGGGGGGCTGGGGCCAACGTCCTGACTTTC
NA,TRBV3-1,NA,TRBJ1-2,CASSRTEANYGYTF,TGTGCCAGCAGCCGGACAGAAGCTAACTATGGCTACACCTTC
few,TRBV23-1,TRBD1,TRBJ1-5,CASSRMSRTGGEWHQPQHF,TGCGCCAGCAGTCGGATGTCTCGGACAGGGGGCGAGTGGCATCAGCCCCAGCATTTT
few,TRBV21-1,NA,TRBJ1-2,CASSKAHKGYGYTF,TGTGCCAGCAGCAAAGCGCACAAAGGGTATGGCTACACCTTC
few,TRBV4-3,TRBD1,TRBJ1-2,CASSQQRQGDYGYTF,TGCGCCAGCAGCCAACAACGACAGGGGGACTATGGCTACACCTTC
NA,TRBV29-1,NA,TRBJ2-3,CSVLPWTALHTDTQYF,TGCAGCGTCCTCCCCTGGACAGCTCTCCACACAGATACGCAGTATTTT
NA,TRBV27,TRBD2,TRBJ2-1,CASSLTAGVYNEQFF,TGTGCCAGCAGTTTGACAGCGGGGGTCTACAATGAGCAGTTCTTC
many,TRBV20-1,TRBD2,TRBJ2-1,CSAPPSGEGLGQFF,TGCAGTGCCCCCCCTAGCGGGGAGGGTCTCGGGCAGTTCTTC
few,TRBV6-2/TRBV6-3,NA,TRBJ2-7,CASSYLHRPSNQNYEQYF,TGTGCCAGCAGTTACCTTCACAGGCCCTCGAACCAAAACTACGAGCAGTACTTC
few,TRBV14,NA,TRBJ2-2,CASSQEPGTANTGELFF,TGTGCCAGCAGCCAAGAACCTGGGACCGCGAACACCGGGGAGCTGTTTTTT
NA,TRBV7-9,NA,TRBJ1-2,CASSLDSRDYTF,TGTGCCAGCAGCTTGGACAGTCGAGACTACACCTTC
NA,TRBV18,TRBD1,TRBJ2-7,CASSPGQGAREQYF,TGTGCCAGCTCACCAGGACAGGGGGCGCGTGAGCAGTACTTC
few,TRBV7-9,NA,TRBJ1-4,CASSLLSSSEKLFF,TGTGCCAGCAGCTTGTTGTCGAGTTCCGAAAAACTGTTTTTT
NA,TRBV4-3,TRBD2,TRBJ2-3,CASSQDSGGATADTQYF,TGCGCCAGCAGCCAAGATAGCGGGGGGGCCACCGCAGATACGCAGTATTTT
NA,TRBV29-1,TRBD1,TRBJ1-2,CSALPGTEYGYTF,TGCAGCGCCCTACCCGGGACAGAGTATGGCTACACCTTC
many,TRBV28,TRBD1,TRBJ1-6,CASSPGTGLYNSPLHF,TGTGCCAGCAGTCCCGGGACAGGTCTCTATAATTCACCCCTCCACTTT
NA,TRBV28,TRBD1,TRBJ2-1,CASSFTGAGYNEQFF,TGTGCCAGCAGTTTTACAGGGGCGGGCTACAATGAGCAGTTCTTC
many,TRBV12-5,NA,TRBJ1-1,CASGLILGTAGMNTEAFF,TGTGCTAGTGGTTTGATCTTAGGTACAGCGGGTATGAACACTGAAGCTTTCTTT
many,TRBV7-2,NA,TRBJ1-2,CASSLARPGGGYTF,TGTGCCAGCAGCTTAGCGAGGCCAGGCGGCGGCTACACCTTC
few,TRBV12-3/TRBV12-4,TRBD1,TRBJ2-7,CASSLGDRGAYEQYF,TGTGCCAGCAGTTTAGGGGACAGGGGGGCCTACGAGCAGTACTTC
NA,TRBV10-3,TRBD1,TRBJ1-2,CAISEPWTGNYGYTF,TGTGCCATCAGTGAGCCATGGACAGGGAACTATGGCTACACCTTC
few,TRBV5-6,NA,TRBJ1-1,CASSLYSTTLMNTEAFF,TGTGCCAGCAGCTTGTATTCCACGACTCTGATGAACACTGAAGCTTTCTTT
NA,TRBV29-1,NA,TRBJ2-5,CSVGGGKETQYF,TGCAGCGTTGGCGGTGGGAAAGAGACCCAGTACTTC
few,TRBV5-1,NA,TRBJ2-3,CASSPTARTDTQYF,TGCGCCAGCAGCCCGACAGCCCGCACAGATACGCAGTATTTT
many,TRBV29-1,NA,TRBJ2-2,CSVRDSGELFF,TGCAGCGTGCGGGACTCCGGGGAGCTGTTTTTT
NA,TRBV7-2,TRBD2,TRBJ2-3,CASSLASGGASVTDTQYF,TGTGCCAGCAGCTTAGCTAGCGGGGGGGCCTCTGTGACAGATACGCAGTATTTT
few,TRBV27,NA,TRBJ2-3,CASKWGVTQYF,TGTGCCAGCAAATGGGGCGTTACGCAGTATTTT
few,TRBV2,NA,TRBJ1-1,CASTRTRGALNLNTEAFF,TGTGCCAGCACCCGTACGCGAGGGGCTCTGAACCTAAACACTGAAGCTTTCTTT
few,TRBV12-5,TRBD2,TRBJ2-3,CASGGGGISNTQYF,TGTGCTAGTGGAGGCGGGGGTATCAGCAATACGCAGTATTTT
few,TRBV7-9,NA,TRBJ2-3,CASSPTPITDTQYF,TGTGCCAGCAGCCCAACCCCAATCACAGATACGCAGTATTTT
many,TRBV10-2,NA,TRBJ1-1,CASRVIQGANTEAFF,TGCGCCAGCCGTGTTATTCAGGGTGCGAACACTGAAGCTTTCTTT
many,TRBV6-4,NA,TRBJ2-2,CASSDGENTGELFF,TGTGCCAGCAGTGACGGGGAGAACACCGGGGAGCTGTTTTTT
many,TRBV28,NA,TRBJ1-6,CASSWDGDNSPLHF,TGTGCCAGCAGTTGGGACGGGGATAATTCACCCCTCCACTTT
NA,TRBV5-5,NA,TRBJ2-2,CASRAGPRRTGELFF,TGTGCCAGCAGGGCGGGACCCCGAAGGACCGGGGAGCTGTTTTTT
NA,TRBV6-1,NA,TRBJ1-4,CASTGGKLFF,TGTGCCAGCACCGGGGGAAAACTGTTTTTT
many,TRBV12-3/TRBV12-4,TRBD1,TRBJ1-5,CASSQGQGYQPQHF,TGTGCCAGCAGTCAGGGACAGGGTTATCAGCCCCAGCATTTT
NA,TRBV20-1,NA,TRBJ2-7,CSAISPSDRPISYEQYF,TGCAGTGCTATCTCCCCCTCCGACAGGCCGATCTCCTACGAGCAGTACTTC
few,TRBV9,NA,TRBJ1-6,CASSLREGRNSPLHF,TGTGCCAGCAGCCTCCGGGAGGGGCGGAATTCACCCCTCCACTTT
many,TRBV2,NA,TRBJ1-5,CASSLFQAGNQPQHF,TGTGCCAGCAGTCTCTTCCAGGCGGGCAATCAGCCCCAGCATTTT
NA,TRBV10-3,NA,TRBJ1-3,CAISESTGGNTIYF,TGTGCCATCAGTGAGTCGACAGGTGGAAACACCATATATTTT
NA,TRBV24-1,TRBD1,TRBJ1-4,CATSDAGGQREKLFF,TGTGCCACCAGTGATGCAGGGGGACAGAGGGAAAAACTGTTTTTT
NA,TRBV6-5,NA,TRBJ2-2,CASSYRLDTGELFF,TGTGCCAGCAGTTACCGTCTAGACACCGGGGAGCTGTTTTTT
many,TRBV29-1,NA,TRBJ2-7,CSVRGLSSYEQYF,TGCAGCGTACGGGGATTAAGCTCCTACGAGCAGTACTTC
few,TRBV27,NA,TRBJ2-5,CASSLLGGRGQETQYF,TGTGCCAGCAGTTTACTAGGGGGGCGCGGGCAAGAGACCCAGTACTTC